This T cell receptor beta chain was profiled in a study of shared clonotypes between healthy human individuals. Study context: Aged 18 to 49, the donors were a couple of women and a few men.

V was clipped by 2 bases and J by 0 bases; unmatched bases: 2. The CDR3 loop spans 15 amino acids. Germline V gene data show CDR1 as SGHTA and CDR2 as FQGNSA. Study-wide results and limits: All-four-donor shared clonotypes had higher generation probabilities than non-shared clonotypes did. On the whole, naive subsets had larger estimated richness than memory subsets had.

Here immunoSEQ multiplex PCR was the method, and the copy in TCRdb shows in-frame clones only, minus some. This sample carries 1.6 million or so clones, less than 99% of them seen once, and the ten largest clones take 0.3% to 0.45%. As concerns this clone: Its matching antigen is unknown.

The source material was naive CD4+ T cells sorted from blood. As to subset: CD45RA+ positively selected. The genes are TRBV7-2 and TRBJ2-3, with TRBD2 matching over 7 bases. This TCR was recovered from a man in his thirties or forties in good health. CDR3 sequence: CASSLPGGSTDTQYF. Written as DNA, the CDR3 is TGTGCCAGCAGCTTACCGGGAGGAAGCACAGATACGCAGTATTTT.